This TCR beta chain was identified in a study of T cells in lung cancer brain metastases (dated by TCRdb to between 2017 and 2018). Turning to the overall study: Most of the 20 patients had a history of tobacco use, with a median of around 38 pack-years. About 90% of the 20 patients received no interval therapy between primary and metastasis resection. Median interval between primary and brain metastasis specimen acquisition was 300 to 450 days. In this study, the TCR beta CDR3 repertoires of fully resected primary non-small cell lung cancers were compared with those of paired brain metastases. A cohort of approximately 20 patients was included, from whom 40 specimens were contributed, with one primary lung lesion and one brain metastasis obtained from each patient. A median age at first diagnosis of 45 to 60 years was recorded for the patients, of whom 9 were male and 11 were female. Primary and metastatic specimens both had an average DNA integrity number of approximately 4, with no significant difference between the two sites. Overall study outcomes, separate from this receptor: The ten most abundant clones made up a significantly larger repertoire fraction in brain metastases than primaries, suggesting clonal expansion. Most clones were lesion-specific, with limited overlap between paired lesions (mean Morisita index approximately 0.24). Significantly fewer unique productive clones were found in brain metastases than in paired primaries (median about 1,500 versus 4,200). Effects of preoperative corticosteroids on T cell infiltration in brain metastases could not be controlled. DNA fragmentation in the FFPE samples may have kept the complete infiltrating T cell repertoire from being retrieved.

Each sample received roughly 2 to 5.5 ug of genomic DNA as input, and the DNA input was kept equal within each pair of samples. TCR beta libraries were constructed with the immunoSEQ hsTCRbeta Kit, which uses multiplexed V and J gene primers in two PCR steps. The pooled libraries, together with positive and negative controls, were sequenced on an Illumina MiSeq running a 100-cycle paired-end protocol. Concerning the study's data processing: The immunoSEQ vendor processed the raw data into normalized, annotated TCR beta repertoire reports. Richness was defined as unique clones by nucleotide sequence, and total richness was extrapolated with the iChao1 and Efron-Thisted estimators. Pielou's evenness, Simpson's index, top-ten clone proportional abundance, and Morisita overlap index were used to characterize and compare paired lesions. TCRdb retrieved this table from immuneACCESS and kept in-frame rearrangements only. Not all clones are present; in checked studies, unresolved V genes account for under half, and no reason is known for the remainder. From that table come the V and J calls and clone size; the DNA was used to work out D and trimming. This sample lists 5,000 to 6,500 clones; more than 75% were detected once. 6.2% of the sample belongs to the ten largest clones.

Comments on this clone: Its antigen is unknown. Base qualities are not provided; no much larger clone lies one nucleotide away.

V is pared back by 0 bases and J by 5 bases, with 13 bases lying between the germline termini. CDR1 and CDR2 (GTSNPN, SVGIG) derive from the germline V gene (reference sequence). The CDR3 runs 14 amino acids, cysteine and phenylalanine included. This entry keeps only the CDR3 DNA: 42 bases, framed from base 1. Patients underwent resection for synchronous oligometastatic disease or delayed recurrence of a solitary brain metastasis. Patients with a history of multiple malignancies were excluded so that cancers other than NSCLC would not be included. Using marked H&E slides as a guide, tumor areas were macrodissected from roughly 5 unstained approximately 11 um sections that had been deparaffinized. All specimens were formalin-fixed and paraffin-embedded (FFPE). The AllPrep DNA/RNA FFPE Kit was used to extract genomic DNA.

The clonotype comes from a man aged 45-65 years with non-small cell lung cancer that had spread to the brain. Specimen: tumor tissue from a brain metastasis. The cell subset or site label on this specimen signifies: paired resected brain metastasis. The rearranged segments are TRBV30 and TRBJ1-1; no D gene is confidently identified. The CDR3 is CAWSVLGPGTEAFF. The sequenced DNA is TGTGCCTGGAGTGTACTAGGCCCGGGGACTGAAGCTTTCTTT.